The following is a T cell receptor beta chain sequence with its context. The germline gene is not matched at one end of the junction; a read error may be the cause. This sample also contains other DNA sequences that code for the same CDR3. Produced via immunoSEQ multiplex PCR; TCRdb's table is partial and in-frame only. This sample carries tens of thousands of clones, nearly 97% of them seen once, and the ten largest clones take 0.15% to 0.2%. The data originate from a study of circulating and synovial CD4+ cells in juvenile arthritis. Per the germline V gene, CDR1 is ENHRY and CDR2 is SYGVKD. This CDR3 spans 13 amino acids.

The chain couples TRBV10-3 to TRBJ1-6; 9 nucleotides align to TRBD1. Input material: CD4+ T cells from blood. The clonotype originates from a human donor with juvenile idiopathic arthritis. Written as DNA, the CDR3 is TGTGCCATCACCGGGACAGGGAATTCCCCCCTCCACTTT. It is translated as CAITGTGNSPLHF.